Listed below are T cell receptor beta chains from one sample, sequenced in a study of response to subunit inactivated influenza vaccine. TCRdb reprocessed the RT-PCR reads with MiXCR, giving one entry per CDR3 protein. The sample lists 750,000 to 850,000 distinct CDR3 sequences, around a sixth seen once, with about a tenth in the top ten. Specimen: PBMCs from blood, collected more than 4 days after vaccination. All receptors come from a man aged 50 or older who received an inactivated influenza vaccine. The CDR3 runs from the conserved cysteine through the conserved F or W. Each record gives: V gene, J gene, D gene, clone size, CDR3 DNA, CDR3 protein. A D gene is named only where the DNA matches it firmly. Size values are once, few and many counts, or a class for expanded clones, and some rows have none.

V: TRBV12-3/TRBV12-4
J: TRBJ2-1
D: .
size: many
DNA: TGTGCCACTCAAGCGGGTTGGCGGAATGAGCAGTTCTTC
CDR3: CATQAGWRNEQFF

V: TRBV12-3/TRBV12-4
J: TRBJ1-4
D: .
size: .
DNA: TGTGCCAGCAGTTTAGGTCCTAGAGAAGAAAAACTGTTTTTT
CDR3: CASSLGPREEKLFF

V: TRBV6-2/TRBV6-3
J: TRBJ2-7
D: .
size: few
DNA: TGTGCCAGCGGATCGACAGCCCCCTACGAGCAGTACTTC
CDR3: CASGSTAPYEQYF

V: TRBV12-3/TRBV12-4
J: TRBJ2-2
D: .
size: .
DNA: TGTGCCAGCAGTTTACCTTCGTTCGGCGGGGAGCTGTTTTTT
CDR3: CASSLPSFGGELFF

V: TRBV10-3
J: TRBJ2-3
D: TRBD2
size: few
DNA: TGTGCCATCAGTCCCACTGCGGGGGGGAGCACAGATACGCAGTATTTT
CDR3: CAISPTAGGSTDTQYF

V: TRBV11-1
J: TRBJ2-4
D: .
size: .
DNA: TGTGCCAGCAGCTTAGGGGACACTCTAGCCAAAAACATTCAGTACTTC
CDR3: CASSLGDTLAKNIQYF

V: TRBV7-2
J: TRBJ2-7
D: .
size: .
DNA: TGTGCCAGCAGCTTAGAGGCAGCGAATTCCTACGAGCAGTACTTC
CDR3: CASSLEAANSYEQYF

V: TRBV6-2/TRBV6-3
J: TRBJ2-1
D: .
size: .
DNA: TGTGCCAGCATCCCCGGGGGCAGGGGGTACAATGAGCAGTTCTTC
CDR3: CASIPGGRGYNEQFF

V: TRBV7-9
J: TRBJ2-5
D: TRBD1
size: once
DNA: TGTGCCAGCAGCTTAGAGGGGACAGGGGGTTTGGAGACCCAGTACTTC
CDR3: CASSLEGTGGLETQYF

V: TRBV4-2
J: TRBJ2-1
D: .
size: many
DNA: TGCGCCAGCAGCCAAGAGGCAGGGAGTTCCTACAATGAGCAGTTCTTC
CDR3: CASSQEAGSSYNEQFF

V: TRBV9
J: TRBJ2-1
D: TRBD1
size: few
DNA: TGTGCCAGCAGCGCGGGACAGGGGGTTGGCAATGAGCAGTTCTTC
CDR3: CASSAGQGVGNEQFF

V: TRBV5-1
J: TRBJ2-1
D: .
size: few
DNA: TGCGCCAGCAGCTGGGGGACGGGAAGGGGCGATGAGCAGTTCTTC
CDR3: CASSWGTGRGDEQFF

V: TRBV7-2
J: TRBJ1-2
D: .
size: .
DNA: TGTGCCAGCAGCATTGTTGGGGGGCTGGGAGATGGCTACACCTTC
CDR3: CASSIVGGLGDGYTF

V: TRBV7-2
J: TRBJ2-7
D: TRBD2
size: few
DNA: TGTGCCAGCAGCCTCTGGACTAGAGAGCAGTACTTC
CDR3: CASSLWTREQYF

V: TRBV9
J: TRBJ2-1
D: TRBD2
size: few
DNA: TGTGCCAGCAACCTAGCGGGGGGCATGACTGAGCAGTTCTTC
CDR3: CASNLAGGMTEQFF

V: TRBV7-2
J: TRBJ1-5
D: .
size: .
DNA: TGTGCCAGCAGTTGGGGCAGCCGCAATCAGCCCCAGCATTTT
CDR3: CASSWGSRNQPQHF

V: TRBV12-3/TRBV12-4
J: TRBJ2-5
D: .
size: .
DNA: TGTGCCAGCAGTTTAGGGACAGCGGCCAGGGGGACCCAGTACTTC
CDR3: CASSLGTAARGTQYF

V: TRBV5-1
J: TRBJ2-7
D: .
size: many
DNA: TGCGCCAGCAGCCCTACTAGGGGGTACTACGAGCAGTACTTC
CDR3: CASSPTRGYYEQYF

V: TRBV6-2/TRBV6-3
J: TRBJ1-3
D: .
size: .
DNA: TGTGCCAGCAGTTACTTGGCTACAGGACTCTCTGGAAACACCATATATTTT
CDR3: CASSYLATGLSGNTIYF

V: TRBV6-5
J: TRBJ2-6
D: .
size: .
DNA: TGTGCCAGCAGTTACGTGAAAGGGCCAGGAGGGGCCAACGTCCTGACTTTC
CDR3: CASSYVKGPGGANVLTF

V: TRBV5-5
J: TRBJ1-2
D: TRBD1
size: many
DNA: TGTGCCAGCAGGGCCGGGACAGGGGCGGCTAACTATGGCTACACCTTC
CDR3: CASRAGTGAANYGYTF

V: TRBV7-9
J: TRBJ2-7
D: TRBD1
size: once
DNA: TGTGCCAGCAGCAAGCGGGACAGGGGCCTCTACGAGCAGTACTTC
CDR3: CASSKRDRGLYEQYF

V: TRBV4-3
J: TRBJ1-1
D: .
size: .
DNA: TGCGCCAGCAGCCAAGGAGTCGGGAAGAACACTGAAGCTTTCTTT
CDR3: CASSQGVGKNTEAFF

V: TRBV7-2
J: TRBJ2-7
D: TRBD1
size: many
DNA: TGTGCCAGCAGCCCCGGGACAGGGAGGTCCTACGAGCAGTACTTC
CDR3: CASSPGTGRSYEQYF

V: TRBV7-3
J: TRBJ2-1
D: .
size: .
DNA: TGTGCCAGCAGCTTACAGTGGGGGTCCTACAATGAGCAGTTCTTC
CDR3: CASSLQWGSYNEQFF

V: TRBV29-1
J: TRBJ1-2
D: TRBD1
size: .
DNA: TGCAGCGTGACAGGGGGAGCTGCTAACTATGGCTACACCTTC
CDR3: CSVTGGAANYGYTF

V: TRBV20-1
J: TRBJ2-1
D: TRBD2
size: .
DNA: TGCAGTGCTCTGGGCTTTAGACTAGCGGAAAACAATGAGCAGTTCTTC
CDR3: CSALGFRLAENNEQFF

V: TRBV28
J: TRBJ2-7
D: TRBD1
size: .
DNA: TGTGCCACAGGGGACAGCTGGGACTACGAGCAGTACTTC
CDR3: CATGDSWDYEQYF

V: TRBV4-3
J: TRBJ2-3
D: TRBD2
size: .
DNA: TGCGCCAGCAGCAAAGGGGTGGGACTAGCTGTTACGCAGTATTTT
CDR3: CASSKGVGLAVTQYF

V: TRBV6-2/TRBV6-3
J: TRBJ2-2
D: .
size: .
DNA: TGTGCCAGCAGTTACCCGTTACTTTACGCCGGGGAGCTGTTTTTT
CDR3: CASSYPLLYAGELFF

V: TRBV12-3/TRBV12-4
J: TRBJ2-7
D: .
size: few
DNA: TGTGCCAGCAGTCCTACCTACACCTCCTACGAGCAGTACTTC
CDR3: CASSPTYTSYEQYF

V: TRBV29-1
J: TRBJ2-7
D: TRBD1
size: .
DNA: TGCAGCGTTGTGGGGGACAGGGTATTATCCTACGAGCAGTACTTC
CDR3: CSVVGDRVLSYEQYF

V: TRBV2
J: TRBJ2-5
D: .
size: .
DNA: TGTGCCAGCATTCTCACCGGGTGGGAGACCCAGTACTTC
CDR3: CASILTGWETQYF

V: TRBV7-9
J: TRBJ1-6
D: .
size: few
DNA: TGTGCCACCAGCGGGCCGGGATATAATTCACCCCTCCACTTT
CDR3: CATSGPGYNSPLHF

V: TRBV4-2
J: TRBJ1-4
D: .
size: few
DNA: TGTGCCAGCAGCCGGGTTGACAGCGCTAATGAAAAACTGTTTTTT
CDR3: CASSRVDSANEKLFF

V: TRBV12-3/TRBV12-4
J: TRBJ2-2
D: .
size: few
DNA: TGTGCCAGCAGTCCCCCGGGAGATTTCACCGGGGAGCTGTTTTTT
CDR3: CASSPPGDFTGELFF

V: TRBV20-1
J: TRBJ1-2
D: .
size: .
DNA: TGCAGTGCTAGAGATGAAATGGGGAACTATGGCTACACCTTC
CDR3: CSARDEMGNYGYTF

V: TRBV7-7
J: TRBJ2-2
D: .
size: few
DNA: TGTGCTAGCAGCTTAGAAATCGAGGCCGGGGAGCTGTTTTTT
CDR3: CASSLEIEAGELFF

V: TRBV4-3
J: TRBJ2-2
D: .
size: .
DNA: TGCGCCAGCAGCCAAGAAACAGGGTTTAGCGGGGAGCTGTTTTTT
CDR3: CASSQETGFSGELFF

V: TRBV6-6
J: TRBJ1-1
D: .
size: few
DNA: TGTGCCAGCAGTTACTCGGGGGAGTTAGCTTTCTTT
CDR3: CASSYSGELAFF

V: TRBV5-1
J: TRBJ2-3
D: TRBD1
size: .
DNA: TGCGCCAGCAGCTTTGCACAGGGGTTAACAGATACGCAGTATTTT
CDR3: CASSFAQGLTDTQYF

V: TRBV20-1
J: TRBJ1-2
D: .
size: .
DNA: TGCAGTGCTAGGCAGCACTATGGCTACACCTTC
CDR3: CSARQHYGYTF

V: TRBV20-1
J: TRBJ2-3
D: TRBD2
size: few
DNA: TGCAGTGCTAGAGATCTAACTAGCGCATCCACAGATACGCAGTATTTT
CDR3: CSARDLTSASTDTQYF

V: TRBV6-1
J: TRBJ1-3
D: .
size: .
DNA: TGTGCCAGCAGAAAAATTGCAGGTAGTGGAAACACCATATATTTT
CDR3: CASRKIAGSGNTIYF

V: TRBV20-1
J: TRBJ1-4
D: .
size: few
DNA: TGCAGTGCACCAAGGACGGCCCGTGGAAAACTGTTTTTT
CDR3: CSAPRTARGKLFF

V: TRBV4-2
J: TRBJ2-7
D: .
size: once
DNA: TGTGCCAGCAGCCAAGATTATTCAGACTTCTTAATCTACGAGCAGTACTTC
CDR3: CASSQDYSDFLIYEQYF

V: TRBV15
J: TRBJ2-7
D: TRBD1
size: .
DNA: TGTGCCACCAGTCCGGGACAGGTCATACGCGGGCAGTACTTC
CDR3: CATSPGQVIRGQYF

V: TRBV11-2
J: TRBJ2-7
D: .
size: .
DNA: TGTGCCAGCAGCTTATGGGTCTCCGATTACGAGCAGTACTTC
CDR3: CASSLWVSDYEQYF

V: TRBV30
J: TRBJ2-7
D: TRBD2
size: few
DNA: TGTGCCTTGACTAGCGGGAGTCATTACGAGCAGTACTTC
CDR3: CALTSGSHYEQYF

V: TRBV20-1
J: TRBJ2-1
D: TRBD1
size: .
DNA: TGCAGTGCTACGAGACAGGGCCGCAATGAGCAGTTCTTC
CDR3: CSATRQGRNEQFF